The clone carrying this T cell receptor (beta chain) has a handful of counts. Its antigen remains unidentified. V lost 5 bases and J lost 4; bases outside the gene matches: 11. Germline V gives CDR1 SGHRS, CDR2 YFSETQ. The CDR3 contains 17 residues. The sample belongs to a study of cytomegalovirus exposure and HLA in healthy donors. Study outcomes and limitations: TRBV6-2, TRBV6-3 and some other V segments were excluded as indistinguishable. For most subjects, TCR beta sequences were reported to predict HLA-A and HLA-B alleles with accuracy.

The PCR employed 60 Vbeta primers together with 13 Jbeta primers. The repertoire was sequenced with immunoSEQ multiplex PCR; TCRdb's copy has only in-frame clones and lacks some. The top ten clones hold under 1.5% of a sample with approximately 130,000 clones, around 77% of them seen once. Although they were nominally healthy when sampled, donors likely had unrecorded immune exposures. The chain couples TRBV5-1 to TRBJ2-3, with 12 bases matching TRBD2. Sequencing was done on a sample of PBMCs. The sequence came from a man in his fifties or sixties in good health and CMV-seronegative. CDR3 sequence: CASRPLLAGGLPDTQYF. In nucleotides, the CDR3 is TGCGCCAGCAGACCCCTACTAGCGGGAGGACTCCCAGATACGCAGTATTTT.